These T cell receptor beta chains were read from a single sample in a study of blood T cells in healthy people across ages. MiXCR, applied by TCRdb to the 5' RACE reads, yields one record per CDR3 protein. In the table there are approximately 810,000 distinct CDR3 sequences, less than 35% of which are singletons. Sequencing input: blood. The receptors shown here come from a woman older than 75 in good health. Each CDR3 is given without its conserved first and last residue. For some rows the clone size is stated as once, few or many, or as a class when expanded; others skip it.

j_call: TRBJ1-6
v_call: TRBV6-2/TRBV6-3
clone_size: many
cdr3_aa: ASSYSSGDSSPLH

j_call: TRBJ2-7
v_call: TRBV20-1
clone_size: once
cdr3_aa: SARDRTGLHNEQY

j_call: TRBJ2-1
v_call: TRBV20-1
clone_size: many
cdr3_aa: SARPLGVSYNEQF

j_call: TRBJ2-5
v_call: TRBV4-3
clone_size: -
cdr3_aa: ASSQDRSGGRETQY

j_call: TRBJ2-1
v_call: TRBV5-1
clone_size: many
cdr3_aa: ASSLMVGGGPYNEQF

j_call: TRBJ2-1
v_call: TRBV20-1
clone_size: many
cdr3_aa: SARPNTMGGQF

j_call: TRBJ2-1
v_call: TRBV20-1
clone_size: once
cdr3_aa: SVKKLAGGGYNEQF

j_call: TRBJ2-2
v_call: TRBV7-2
clone_size: few
cdr3_aa: ASSLVQGAVTGELF

j_call: TRBJ2-1
v_call: TRBV5-1
clone_size: many
cdr3_aa: ASSPDRAGEQF

j_call: TRBJ2-7
v_call: TRBV3-1
clone_size: -
cdr3_aa: ASSQPGQYEQY

j_call: TRBJ1-2
v_call: TRBV27
clone_size: few
cdr3_aa: ASSKRDSWVGGYT

j_call: TRBJ2-1
v_call: TRBV20-1
clone_size: many
cdr3_aa: SARRRGVPYNEQF

j_call: TRBJ1-2
v_call: TRBV20-1
clone_size: many
cdr3_aa: SALPTGRSGYT

j_call: TRBJ1-2
v_call: TRBV24-1
clone_size: many
cdr3_aa: ATSDYNRGGGYT

j_call: TRBJ1-2
v_call: TRBV25-1
clone_size: -
cdr3_aa: ASSESPGRDYGYT

j_call: TRBJ2-7
v_call: TRBV6-5
clone_size: many
cdr3_aa: ASIRGRPPYEQY

j_call: TRBJ1-5
v_call: TRBV11-2
clone_size: -
cdr3_aa: ASSSGRSGQPQH

j_call: TRBJ2-3
v_call: TRBV12-3/TRBV12-4
clone_size: few
cdr3_aa: ASSGREGPDAQY

j_call: TRBJ1-4
v_call: TRBV28
clone_size: few
cdr3_aa: ANSLAAGGAEKLF

j_call: TRBJ2-5
v_call: TRBV5-5
clone_size: many
cdr3_aa: ASSLLPGGETQY

j_call: TRBJ2-3
v_call: TRBV7-2
clone_size: -
cdr3_aa: ASRWGAGTSGATQY

j_call: TRBJ2-7
v_call: TRBV3-1
clone_size: -
cdr3_aa: ASSPFYRGGPTFDNEQY

j_call: TRBJ2-3
v_call: TRBV12-3/TRBV12-4
clone_size: many
cdr3_aa: ASGGSSGDNTDTQY

j_call: TRBJ2-5
v_call: TRBV20-1
clone_size: many
cdr3_aa: SASYSGGSKTQY